This note documents a single T cell receptor (beta chain) sequence. Different DNA sequences within this sample yield the same CDR3. PCR used 60 Vbeta primers and 13 Jbeta primers. Method: immunoSEQ multiplex PCR; TCRdb's copy keeps in-frame clones and lacks some. The record lists 90,000 to 130,000 clones, of which the ten most abundant hold more than 3%. The data derive from a study of cytomegalovirus exposure and HLA in healthy donors. Germline CDR1 reads SGDLS; CDR2 reads YYNGEE. Trimming took 2 bases from V and 6 from J; bases not matched to a gene: 5. The CDR3 covers 14 residues. Sequencing used PBMCs. This clonotype was obtained from a young man in good health and CMV-seronegative. The J gene is TRBJ1-2, the V gene TRBV9; TRBD1 matches 9 bases. The CDR3 DNA reads TGTGCCAGCAGCGTGGGGGACAGGGTCAATGGCTACACCTTC. It specifies CASSVGDRVNGYTF.